This record looks at one T cell receptor beta chain sequence and its context. Individuals aged roughly 18 to 95 years were recruited from about two dozen US areas. V was pared by 0 bases and J by 1 base, with 12 bases between. The CDR3 spans 16 residues. Per germline, CDR1 MNHEY and CDR2 SVGAGI. This record comes from a study of blood T cell repertoires in COVID-19. The data were produced by immunoSEQ multiplex PCR, yet TCRdb's version contains in-frame clones alone and is incomplete. The sample has more than 200,000 clones; just under 90% are singletons. The sequence was obtained from a woman aged 25 to 39 with acute COVID-19. V usage is TRBV6-5 and J usage is TRBJ1-1; D is unclear. Input material: PBMCs or T cells enriched from blood (not recorded which). CDR3 bases: TGTGCCAGCAGTTACTCCCGGGTATCAACGAACACTGAAGCTTTCTTT. Residues: CASSYSRVSTNTEAFF.